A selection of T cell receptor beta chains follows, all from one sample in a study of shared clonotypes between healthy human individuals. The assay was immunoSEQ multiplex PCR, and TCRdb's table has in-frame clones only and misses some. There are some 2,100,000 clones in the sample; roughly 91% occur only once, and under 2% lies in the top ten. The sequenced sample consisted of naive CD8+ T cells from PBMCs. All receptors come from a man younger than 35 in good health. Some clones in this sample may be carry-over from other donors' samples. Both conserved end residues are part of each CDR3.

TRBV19,CASNTGGGTGELFF
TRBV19,CASRITGLNTGELFF
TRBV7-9,CASSSPSAYNEQFF
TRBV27,CASSVDGTGNEKLFF
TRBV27,CASSLGAHYEQYF
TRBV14,CASSLGQGAIYGYTF
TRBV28,CASTDDSHNEQFF
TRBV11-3,CASSPRQGWDTEAFF
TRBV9,CASSVGFSREVYYEQYF
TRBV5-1,CASSFSRGFDEQFF
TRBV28,CASSLRSPTGELFF
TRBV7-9,CASSRSGETQYF
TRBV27,CASKGRDSYEQYF
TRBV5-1,CASSLTSGSTQFF
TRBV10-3,CAISESGRFYEQYF
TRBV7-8,CASSTGRYEQYF
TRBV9,CASSPKGAGSNEQFF
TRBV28,CASALLSPSYEQYF
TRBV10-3,CAISEREGGNSNYGYTF
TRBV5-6,CASSTGTEQFF
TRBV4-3,CASSQETGLPFNEKLFF
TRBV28,CASSLAPQGINSPLHF
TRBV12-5,CASGLLSPAGENEQFF
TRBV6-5,CASKWTAGVADTQYF
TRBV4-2,CASSQDVVGGRNGYTF
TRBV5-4,CASSLGEGGEETQYF
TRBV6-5,CASGPSQANTGELFF
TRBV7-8,CASSLAGTSYEQYF
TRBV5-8,CASSLGTSGGRWGDTGELFF